The T cell receptor (beta chain) under discussion was sequenced for a study of identical twins. Via MiXCR, TCRdb re-called the 5' RACE reads, giving one row per CDR3 protein. The table shows about 100,000 distinct CDR3 sequences, with about 6% occurring only once. This clonotype was recorded many times. V was clipped by 1 base and J by 3 bases, with 9 bases between them. The CDR3 covers 15 residues. In germline, CDR1 is SGHVS, CDR2 FQNEAQ. The V call is TRBV7-8, the J call TRBJ2-2; a weak D match, TRBD2 (6 bases). The sequence derives from a woman between 45 and 60 years old in good health. Input material: memory T cells sorted from blood. In nucleotides, the CDR3 is TGTGCCAGCAGCTTAGACTGGAGGGACACCGGGGAGCTGTTTTTT. Protein sequence: CASSLDWRDTGELFF.